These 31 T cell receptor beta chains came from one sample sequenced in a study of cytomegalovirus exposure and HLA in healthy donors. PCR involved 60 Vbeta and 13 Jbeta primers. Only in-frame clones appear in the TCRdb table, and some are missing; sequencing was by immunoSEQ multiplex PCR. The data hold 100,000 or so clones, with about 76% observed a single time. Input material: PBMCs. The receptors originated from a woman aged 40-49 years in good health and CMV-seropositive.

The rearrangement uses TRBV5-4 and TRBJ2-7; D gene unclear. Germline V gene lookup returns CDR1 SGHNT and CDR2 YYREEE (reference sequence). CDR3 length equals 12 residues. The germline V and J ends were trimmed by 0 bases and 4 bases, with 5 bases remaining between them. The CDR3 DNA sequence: TGTGCCAGCAGCTTGGAACGGTACGAGCAGTACTTC. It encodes CASSLERYEQYF.

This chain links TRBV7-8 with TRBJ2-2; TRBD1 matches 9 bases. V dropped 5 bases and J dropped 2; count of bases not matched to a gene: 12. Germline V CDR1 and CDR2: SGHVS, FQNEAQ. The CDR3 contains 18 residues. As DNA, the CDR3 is TGTGCCAGCAGCCCCCGAGCGGACAGGGGACATAACACCGGGGAGCTGTTTTTT. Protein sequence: CASSPRADRGHNTGELFF. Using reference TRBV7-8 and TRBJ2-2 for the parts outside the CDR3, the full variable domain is GAGVSQSPRYKVAKRGQDVALRCDPISGHVSLFWYQQALGQGPEFLTYFQNEAQLDKSGLPSDRFFAERPEGSVSTLKIQRTQQEDSAVYLCASSPRADRGHNTGELFFGEGSRLTVL.

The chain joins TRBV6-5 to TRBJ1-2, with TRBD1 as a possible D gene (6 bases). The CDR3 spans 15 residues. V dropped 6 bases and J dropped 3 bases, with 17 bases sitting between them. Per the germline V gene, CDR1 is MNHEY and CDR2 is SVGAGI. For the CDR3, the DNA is TGTGCCAGCAGGGACTTTAACAGGGCGCACTATGGCTACACCTTC. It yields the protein CASRDFNRAHYGYTF.

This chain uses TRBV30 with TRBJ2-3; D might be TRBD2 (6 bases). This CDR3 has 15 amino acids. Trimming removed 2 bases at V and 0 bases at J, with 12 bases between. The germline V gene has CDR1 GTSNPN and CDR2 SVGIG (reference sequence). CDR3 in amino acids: CAWSKGGRSTDTQYF. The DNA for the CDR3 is TGTGCCTGGAGTAAAGGAGGGAGAAGCACAGATACGCAGTATTTT.

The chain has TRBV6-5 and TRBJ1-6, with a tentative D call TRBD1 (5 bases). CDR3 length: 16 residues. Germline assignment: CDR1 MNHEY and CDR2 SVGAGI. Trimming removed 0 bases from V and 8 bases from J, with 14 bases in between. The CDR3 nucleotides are TGTGCCAGCAGTTACTCTTGGCAGCCCAGGGATTCACCCCTCCACTTT. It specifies CASSYSWQPRDSPLHF.

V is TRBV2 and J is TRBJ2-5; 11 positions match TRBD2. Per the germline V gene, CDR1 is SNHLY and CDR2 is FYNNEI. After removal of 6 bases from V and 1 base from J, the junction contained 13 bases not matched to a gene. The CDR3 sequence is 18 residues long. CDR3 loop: CASSPGLAAYSTQETQYF. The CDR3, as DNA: TGTGCCAGCAGCCCGGGACTAGCGGCCTACTCCACCCAAGAGACCCAGTACTTC.

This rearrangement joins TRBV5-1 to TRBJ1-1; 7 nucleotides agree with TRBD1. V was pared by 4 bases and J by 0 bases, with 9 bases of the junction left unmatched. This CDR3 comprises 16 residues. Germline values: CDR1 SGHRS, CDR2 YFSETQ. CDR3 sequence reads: CASSTGTVGMNTEAFF. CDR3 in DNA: TGCGCCAGCAGCACCGGGACAGTGGGGATGAACACTGAAGCTTTCTTT. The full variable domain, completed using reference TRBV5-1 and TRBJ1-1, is KAGVTQTPRYLIKTRGQQVTLSCSPISGHRSVSWYQQTPGQGLQFLFEYFSETQRNKGNFPGRFSGRQFSNSRSEMNVSTLELGDSALYLCASSTGTVGMNTEAFFGQGTRLTVV.

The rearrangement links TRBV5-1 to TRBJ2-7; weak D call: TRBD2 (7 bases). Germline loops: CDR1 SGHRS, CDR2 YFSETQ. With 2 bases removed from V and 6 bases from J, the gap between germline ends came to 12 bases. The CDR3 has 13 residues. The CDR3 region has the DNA TGCGCCAGCAGCTTAGGGGGGGCCTCCGAGCAGTACTTC. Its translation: CASSLGGASEQYF.

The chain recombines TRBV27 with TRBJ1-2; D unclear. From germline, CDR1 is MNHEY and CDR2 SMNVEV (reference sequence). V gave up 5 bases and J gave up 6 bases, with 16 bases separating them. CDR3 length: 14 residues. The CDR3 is CASSPIGSLDGYTF. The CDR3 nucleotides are TGTGCCAGCAGTCCAATCGGGAGCCTGGATGGCTACACCTTC.

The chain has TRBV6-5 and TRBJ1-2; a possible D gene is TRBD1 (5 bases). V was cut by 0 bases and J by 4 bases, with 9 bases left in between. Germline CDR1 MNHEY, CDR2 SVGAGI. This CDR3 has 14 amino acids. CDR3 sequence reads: CASSYSGGSYGYTF. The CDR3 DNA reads TGTGCCAGCAGTTACTCGGGGGGGAGCTATGGCTACACCTTC.

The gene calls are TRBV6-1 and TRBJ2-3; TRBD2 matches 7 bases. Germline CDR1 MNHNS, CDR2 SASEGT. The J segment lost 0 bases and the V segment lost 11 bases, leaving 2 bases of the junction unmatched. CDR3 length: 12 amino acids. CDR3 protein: CAGRGSTDTQYF. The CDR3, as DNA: TGTGCCGGGAGGGGTAGCACAGATACGCAGTATTTT.

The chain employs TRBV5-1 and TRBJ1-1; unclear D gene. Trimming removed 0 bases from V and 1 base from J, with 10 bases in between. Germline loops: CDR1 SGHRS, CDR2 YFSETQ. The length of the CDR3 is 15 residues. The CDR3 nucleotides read TGCGCCAGCAGCTTGGATCTGGGCCAGAACACTGAAGCTTTCTTT. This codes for CASSLDLGQNTEAFF. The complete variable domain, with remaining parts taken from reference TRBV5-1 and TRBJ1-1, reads KAGVTQTPRYLIKTRGQQVTLSCSPISGHRSVSWYQQTPGQGLQFLFEYFSETQRNKGNFPGRFSGRQFSNSRSEMNVSTLELGDSALYLCASSLDLGQNTEAFFGQGTRLTVV.

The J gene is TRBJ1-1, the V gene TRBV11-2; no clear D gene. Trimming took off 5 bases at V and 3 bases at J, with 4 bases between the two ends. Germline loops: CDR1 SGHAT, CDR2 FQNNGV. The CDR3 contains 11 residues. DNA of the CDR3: TGTGCCAGCAGCCCCTACACTGAAGCTTTCTTT. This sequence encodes CASSPYTEAFF.

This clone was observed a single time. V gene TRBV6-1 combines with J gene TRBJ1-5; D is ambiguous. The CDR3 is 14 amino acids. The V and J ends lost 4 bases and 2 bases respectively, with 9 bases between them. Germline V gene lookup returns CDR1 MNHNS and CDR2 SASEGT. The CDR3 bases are TGTGCCAGCAGTGGCGGAGGAGGCAATCAGCCCCAGCATTTT. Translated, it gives CASSGGGGNQPQHF.

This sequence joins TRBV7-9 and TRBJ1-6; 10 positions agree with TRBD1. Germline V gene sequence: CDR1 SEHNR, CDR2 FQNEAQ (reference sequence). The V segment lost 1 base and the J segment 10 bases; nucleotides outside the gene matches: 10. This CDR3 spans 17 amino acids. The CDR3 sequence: CASSLGTGGWRWSPLHF. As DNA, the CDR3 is TGTGCCAGCAGCTTAGGGACAGGGGGTTGGAGGTGGTCACCCCTCCACTTT.

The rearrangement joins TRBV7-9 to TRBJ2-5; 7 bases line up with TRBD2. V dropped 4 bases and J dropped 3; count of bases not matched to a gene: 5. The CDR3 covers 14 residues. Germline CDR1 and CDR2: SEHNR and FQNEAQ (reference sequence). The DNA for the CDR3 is TGTGCCAGCAGCTCCGTCGCGGGGGAAGAGACCCAGTACTTC. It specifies CASSSVAGEETQYF. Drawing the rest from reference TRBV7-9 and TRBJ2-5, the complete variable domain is DTGVSQNPRHKITKRGQNVTFRCDPISEHNRLYWYRQTLGQGPEFLTYFQNEAQLEKSRLLSDRFSAERPKGSFSTLEIQRTEQGDSAMYLCASSSVAGEETQYFGPGTRLLVL.

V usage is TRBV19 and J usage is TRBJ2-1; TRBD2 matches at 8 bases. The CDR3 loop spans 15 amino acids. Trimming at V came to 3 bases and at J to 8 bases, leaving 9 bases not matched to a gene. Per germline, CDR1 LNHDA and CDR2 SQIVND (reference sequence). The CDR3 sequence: CASSIDHLSGDEQFF. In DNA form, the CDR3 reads TGTGCCAGTAGTATTGACCACCTTAGCGGGGATGAGCAGTTCTTC.

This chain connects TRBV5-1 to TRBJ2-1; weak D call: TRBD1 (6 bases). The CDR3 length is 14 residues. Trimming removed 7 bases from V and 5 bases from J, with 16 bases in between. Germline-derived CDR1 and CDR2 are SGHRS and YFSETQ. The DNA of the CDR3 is TGCGCCAGCCTGGATGGGACATCTAACAATGAGCAGTTCTTC. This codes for CASLDGTSNNEQFF.

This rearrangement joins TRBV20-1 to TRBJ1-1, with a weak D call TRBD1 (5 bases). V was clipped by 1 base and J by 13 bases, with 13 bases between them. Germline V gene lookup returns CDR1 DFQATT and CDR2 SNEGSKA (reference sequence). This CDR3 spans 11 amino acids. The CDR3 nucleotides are TGCAGTGCTAGAGTCCAGCAGGGCCTTTTCTTT. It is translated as CSARVQQGLFF.

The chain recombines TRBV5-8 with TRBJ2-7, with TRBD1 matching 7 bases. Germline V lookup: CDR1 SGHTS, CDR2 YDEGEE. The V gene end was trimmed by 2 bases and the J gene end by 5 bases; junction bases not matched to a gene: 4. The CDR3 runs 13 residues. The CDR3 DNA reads TGTGCCAGCAGCTTATACAGGGGCCACGAGCAGTACTTC. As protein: CASSLYRGHEQYF.

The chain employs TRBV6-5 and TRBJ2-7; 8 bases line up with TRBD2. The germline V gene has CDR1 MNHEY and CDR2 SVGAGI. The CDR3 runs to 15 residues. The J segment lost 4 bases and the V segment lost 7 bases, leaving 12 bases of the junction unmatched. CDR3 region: CASTHPASGGYEQYF. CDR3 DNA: TGTGCCAGCACCCATCCGGCCAGCGGGGGATACGAGCAGTACTTC.

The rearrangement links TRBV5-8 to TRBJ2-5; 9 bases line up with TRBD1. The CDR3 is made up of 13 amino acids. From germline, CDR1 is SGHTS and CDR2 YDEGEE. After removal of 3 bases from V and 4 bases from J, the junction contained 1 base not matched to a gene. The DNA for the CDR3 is TGTGCCAGCAGCTGGGACAGGGTAGAGACCCAGTACTTC. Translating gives CASSWDRVETQYF.

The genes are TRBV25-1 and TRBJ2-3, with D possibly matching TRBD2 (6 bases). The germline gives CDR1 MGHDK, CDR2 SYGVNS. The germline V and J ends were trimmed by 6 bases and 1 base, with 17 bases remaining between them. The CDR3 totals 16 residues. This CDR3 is CASSTRLVVGTDTQYF. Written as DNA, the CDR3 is TGTGCCAGCAGCACTCGACTAGTAGTGGGCACAGATACGCAGTATTTT. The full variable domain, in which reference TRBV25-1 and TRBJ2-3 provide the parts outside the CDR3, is EADIYQTPRYLVIGTGKKITLECSQTMGHDKMYWYQQDPGMELHLIHYSYGVNSTEKGDLSSESTVSRIRTEHFPLTLESARPSHTSQYLCASSTRLVVGTDTQYFGPGTRLTVL.

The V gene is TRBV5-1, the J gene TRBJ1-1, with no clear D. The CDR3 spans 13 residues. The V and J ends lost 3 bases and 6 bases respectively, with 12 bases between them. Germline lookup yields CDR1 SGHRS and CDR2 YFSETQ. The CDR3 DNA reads TGCGCCAGCAGCTCCCCGGGAACCCCTGAAGCTTTCTTT. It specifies CASSSPGTPEAFF.

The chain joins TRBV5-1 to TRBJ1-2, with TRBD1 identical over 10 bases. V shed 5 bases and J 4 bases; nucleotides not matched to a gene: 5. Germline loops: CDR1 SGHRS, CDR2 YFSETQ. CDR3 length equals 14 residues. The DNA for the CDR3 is TGCGCCAGCAGGGGGACAGGGGCCCTCTATGGCTACACCTTC. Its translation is CASRGTGALYGYTF.

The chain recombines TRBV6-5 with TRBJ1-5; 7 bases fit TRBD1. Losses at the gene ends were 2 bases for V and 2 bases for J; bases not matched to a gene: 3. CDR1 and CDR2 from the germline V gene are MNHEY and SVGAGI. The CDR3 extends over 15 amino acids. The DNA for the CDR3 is TGTGCCAGCAGTTACCGCGGGACAGGCAATCAGCCCCAGCATTTT. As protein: CASSYRGTGNQPQHF.

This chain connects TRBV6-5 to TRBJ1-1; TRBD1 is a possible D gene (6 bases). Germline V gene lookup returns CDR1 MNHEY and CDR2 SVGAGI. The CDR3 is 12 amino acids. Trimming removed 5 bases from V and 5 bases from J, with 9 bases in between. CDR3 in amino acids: CASSHRGTEAFF. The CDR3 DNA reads TGTGCCAGCAGTCATAGGGGGACTGAAGCTTTCTTT.

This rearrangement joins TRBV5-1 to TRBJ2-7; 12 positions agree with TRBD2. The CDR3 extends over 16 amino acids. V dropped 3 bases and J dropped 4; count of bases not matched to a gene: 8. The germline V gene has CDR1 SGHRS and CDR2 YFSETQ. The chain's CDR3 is CASSSTSGGNGYEQYF. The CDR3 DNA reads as TGCGCCAGCAGCTCAACTAGCGGGGGGAACGGATACGAGCAGTACTTC.

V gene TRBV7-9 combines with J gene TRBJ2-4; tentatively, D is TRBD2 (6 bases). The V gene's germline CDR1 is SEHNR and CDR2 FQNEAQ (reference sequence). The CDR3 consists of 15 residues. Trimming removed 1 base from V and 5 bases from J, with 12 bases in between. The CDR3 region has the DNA TGTGCCAGCAGCTTAGTGGGCGGGGTGCAAAACATTCAGTACTTC. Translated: CASSLVGGVQNIQYF.

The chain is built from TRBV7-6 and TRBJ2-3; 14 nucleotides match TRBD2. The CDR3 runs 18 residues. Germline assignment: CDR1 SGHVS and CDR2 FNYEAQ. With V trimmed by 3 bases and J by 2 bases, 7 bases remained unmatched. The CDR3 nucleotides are TGTGCCAGCAGCTTTCGACTAGCGGGGGGGCGGCACACAGATACGCAGTATTTT. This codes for CASSFRLAGGRHTDTQYF.

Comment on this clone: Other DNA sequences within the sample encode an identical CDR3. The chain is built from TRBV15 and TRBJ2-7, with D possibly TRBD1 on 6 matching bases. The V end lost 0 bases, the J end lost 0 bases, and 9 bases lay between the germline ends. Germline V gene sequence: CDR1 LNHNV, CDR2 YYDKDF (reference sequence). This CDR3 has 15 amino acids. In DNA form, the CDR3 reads TGTGCCACCAGCAGAGACAGGGGAAGCTCCTACGAGCAGTACTTC. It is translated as CATSRDRGSSYEQYF.